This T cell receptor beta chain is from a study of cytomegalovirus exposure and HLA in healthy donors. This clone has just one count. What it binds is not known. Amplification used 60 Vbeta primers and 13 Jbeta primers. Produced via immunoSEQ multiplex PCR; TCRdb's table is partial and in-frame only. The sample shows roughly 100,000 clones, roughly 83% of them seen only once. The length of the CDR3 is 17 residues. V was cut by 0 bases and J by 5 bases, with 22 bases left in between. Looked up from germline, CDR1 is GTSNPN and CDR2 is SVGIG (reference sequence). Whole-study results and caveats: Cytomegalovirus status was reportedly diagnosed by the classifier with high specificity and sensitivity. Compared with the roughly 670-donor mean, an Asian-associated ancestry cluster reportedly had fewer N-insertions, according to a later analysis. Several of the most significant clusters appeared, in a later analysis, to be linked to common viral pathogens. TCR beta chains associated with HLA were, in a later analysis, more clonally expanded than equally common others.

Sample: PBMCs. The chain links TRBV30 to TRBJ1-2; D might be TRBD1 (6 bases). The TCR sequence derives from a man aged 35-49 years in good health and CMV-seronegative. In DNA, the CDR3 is TGTGCCTGGAGTGTTCATCTCGGGACACAGACCTCTTATGGCTACACCTTC. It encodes CAWSVHLGTQTSYGYTF.